Detailed here is one T cell receptor beta chain. Its target is not known. The assay was immunoSEQ multiplex PCR, and TCRdb's table has in-frame clones only and misses some. The sample holds about 320,000 clones, 93% seen once. These data originate in a study of brain T cells in children with intractable seizures. Study-wide results and caveats: Viral specificity was inferred only from CDR3 similarity; HCMV serostatus was unknown.

The CDR3 runs 15 residues. The ends lost 5 bases at V and 1 base at J; junction bases unmatched: 8. The germline CDR1 and CDR2 sequences are SGHNT and YYREEE (reference sequence). Time point in this sample: blood from clinic visit 5 months post-surgery; TSC patient then seizure free. Sequencing was limited to surgery cases with top T cell transcript signatures in brain tissue. Patients received at least one anti-epileptic drug before surgery. This TCR was sampled from a boy younger than two with tuberous sclerosis and intractable seizures. The sequenced sample was peripheral blood, obtained more than 4 months after surgery. The J gene is TRBJ1-2, the V gene TRBV5-4; 7 bases agree with TRBD1. CDR3 DNA: TGTGCCAGCAGGGGCGGGACAGCACTTAACTATGGCTACACCTTC. Translating gives CASRGGTALNYGYTF.